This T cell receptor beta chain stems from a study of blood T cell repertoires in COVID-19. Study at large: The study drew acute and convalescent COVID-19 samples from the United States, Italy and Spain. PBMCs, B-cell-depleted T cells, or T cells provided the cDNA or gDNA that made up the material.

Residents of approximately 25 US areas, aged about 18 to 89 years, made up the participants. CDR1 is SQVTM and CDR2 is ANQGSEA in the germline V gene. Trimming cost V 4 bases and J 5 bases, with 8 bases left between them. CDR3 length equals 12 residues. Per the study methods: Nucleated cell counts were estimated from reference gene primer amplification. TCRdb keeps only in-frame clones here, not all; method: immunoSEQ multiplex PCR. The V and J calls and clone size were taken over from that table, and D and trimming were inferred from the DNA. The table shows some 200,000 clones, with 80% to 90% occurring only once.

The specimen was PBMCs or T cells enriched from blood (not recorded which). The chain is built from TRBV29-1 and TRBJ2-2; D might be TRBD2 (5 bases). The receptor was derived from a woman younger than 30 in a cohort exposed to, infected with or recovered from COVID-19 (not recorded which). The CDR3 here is CSVVGETGELFF. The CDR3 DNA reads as TGCAGCGTTGTTGGGGAGACCGGGGAGCTGTTTTTT.